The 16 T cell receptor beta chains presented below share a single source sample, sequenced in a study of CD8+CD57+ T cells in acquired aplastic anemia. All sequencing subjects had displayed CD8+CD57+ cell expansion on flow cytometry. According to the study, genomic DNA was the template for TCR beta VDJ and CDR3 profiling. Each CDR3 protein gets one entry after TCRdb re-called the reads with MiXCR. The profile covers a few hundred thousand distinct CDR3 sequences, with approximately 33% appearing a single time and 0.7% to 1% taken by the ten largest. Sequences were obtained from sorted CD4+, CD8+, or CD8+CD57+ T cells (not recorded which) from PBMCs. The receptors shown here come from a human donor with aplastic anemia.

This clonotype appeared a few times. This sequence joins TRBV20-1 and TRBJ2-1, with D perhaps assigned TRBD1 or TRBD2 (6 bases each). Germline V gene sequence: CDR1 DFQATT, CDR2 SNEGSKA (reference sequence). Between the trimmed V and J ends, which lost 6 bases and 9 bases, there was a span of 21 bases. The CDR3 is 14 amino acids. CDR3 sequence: CSAAPGGVRPEQFF. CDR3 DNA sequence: TGCAGTGCCGCACCCGGGGGCGTAAGGCCTGAGCAGTTCTTC.

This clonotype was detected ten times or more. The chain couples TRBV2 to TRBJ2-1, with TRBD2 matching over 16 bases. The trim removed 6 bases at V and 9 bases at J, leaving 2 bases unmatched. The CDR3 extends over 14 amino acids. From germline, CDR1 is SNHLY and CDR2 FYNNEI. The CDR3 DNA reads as TGTGCCAGCAGGGGACTAGCGGGGGGGGTTGAGCAGTTCTTC. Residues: CASRGLAGGVEQFF.

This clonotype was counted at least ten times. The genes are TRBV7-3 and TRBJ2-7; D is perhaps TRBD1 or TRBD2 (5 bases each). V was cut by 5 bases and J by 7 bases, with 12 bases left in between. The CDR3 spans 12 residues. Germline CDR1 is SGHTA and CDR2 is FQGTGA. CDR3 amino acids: CASSPRAGEQYF. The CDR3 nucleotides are TGTGCCAGCAGCCCCAGGGCGGGTGAGCAGTACTTC. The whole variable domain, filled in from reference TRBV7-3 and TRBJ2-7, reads GAGVSQTPSNKVTEKGKYVELRCDPISGHTALYWYRQSLGQGPEFLIYFQGTGAADDSGLPNDRFFAVRPEGSVSTLKIQRTERGDSAVYLCASSPRAGEQYFGPGTRLTVT.

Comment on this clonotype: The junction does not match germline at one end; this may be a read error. CDR3 amino acids: CASSEPGLAGGYNEPQHF. Here the CDR3 DNA reads TGCGCCAGCAGTGAGCCGGGACTAGCGGGGGGGTACAATGAGCCCCAGCATTTT. This chain uses TRBV10-2 with TRBJ1-5; possible D gene TRBD1, 5 bases. This CDR3 contains 18 residues. Germline CDR1 is WSHSY and CDR2 is SAAADI.

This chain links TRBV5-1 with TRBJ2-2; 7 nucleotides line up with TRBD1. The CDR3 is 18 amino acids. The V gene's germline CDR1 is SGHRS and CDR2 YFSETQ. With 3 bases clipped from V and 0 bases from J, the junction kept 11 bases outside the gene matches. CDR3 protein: CASSSATGVAANTGELFF. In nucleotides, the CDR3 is TGCGCCAGCAGCTCGGCTACAGGGGTGGCCGCGAACACCGGGGAGCTGTTTTTT.

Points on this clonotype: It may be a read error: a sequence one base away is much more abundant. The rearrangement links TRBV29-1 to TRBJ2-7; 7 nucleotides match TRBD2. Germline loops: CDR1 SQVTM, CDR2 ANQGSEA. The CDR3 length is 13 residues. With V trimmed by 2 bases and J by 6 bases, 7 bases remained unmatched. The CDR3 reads CSVESGTTCEQYF. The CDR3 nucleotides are TGCAGCGTTGAATCCGGGACTACCTGCGAGCAGTACTTC.

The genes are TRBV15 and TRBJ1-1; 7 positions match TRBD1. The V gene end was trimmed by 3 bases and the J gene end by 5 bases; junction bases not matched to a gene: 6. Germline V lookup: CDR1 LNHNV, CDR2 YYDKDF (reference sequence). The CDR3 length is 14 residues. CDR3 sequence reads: CATSSMGQRTEAFF. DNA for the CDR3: TGTGCCACCAGCAGCATGGGACAGCGGACTGAAGCTTTCTTT.

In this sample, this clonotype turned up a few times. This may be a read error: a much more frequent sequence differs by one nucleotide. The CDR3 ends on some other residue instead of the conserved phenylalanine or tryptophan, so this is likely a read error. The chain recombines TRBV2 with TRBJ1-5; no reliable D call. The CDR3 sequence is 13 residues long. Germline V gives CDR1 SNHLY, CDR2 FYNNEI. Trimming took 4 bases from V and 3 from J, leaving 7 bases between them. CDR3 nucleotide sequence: TGTGCCAGCAGTGTCGGTCCCAATCAGCCCCAGCATCTT. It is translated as CASSVGPNQPQHL.

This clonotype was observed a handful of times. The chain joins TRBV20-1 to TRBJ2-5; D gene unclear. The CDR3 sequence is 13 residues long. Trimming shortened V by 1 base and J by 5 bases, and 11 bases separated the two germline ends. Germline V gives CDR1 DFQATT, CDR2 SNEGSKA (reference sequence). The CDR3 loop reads CSARVETKETQYF. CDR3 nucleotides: TGCAGTGCTAGAGTTGAGACAAAGGAGACCCAGTACTTC.

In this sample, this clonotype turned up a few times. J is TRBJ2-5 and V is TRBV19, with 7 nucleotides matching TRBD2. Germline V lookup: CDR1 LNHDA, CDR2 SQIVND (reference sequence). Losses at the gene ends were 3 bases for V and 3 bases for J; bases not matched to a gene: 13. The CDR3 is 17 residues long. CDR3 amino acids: CASSIPLTHRGEETQYF. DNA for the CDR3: TGTGCCAGTAGTATCCCGTTGACTCACCGGGGGGAAGAGACCCAGTACTTC.

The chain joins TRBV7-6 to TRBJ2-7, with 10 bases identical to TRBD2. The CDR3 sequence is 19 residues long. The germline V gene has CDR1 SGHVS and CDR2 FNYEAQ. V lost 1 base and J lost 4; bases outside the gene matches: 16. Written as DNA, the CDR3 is TGTGCCAGCAGCTTAGATATACCCTGGGGTAGCGGGGGGAATTACGAGCAGTACTTC. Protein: CASSLDIPWGSGGNYEQYF.

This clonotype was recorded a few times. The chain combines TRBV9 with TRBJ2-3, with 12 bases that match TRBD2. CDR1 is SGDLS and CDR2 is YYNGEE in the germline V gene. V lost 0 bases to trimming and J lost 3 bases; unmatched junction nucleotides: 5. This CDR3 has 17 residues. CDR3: CASSVALLAGGTDTQYF. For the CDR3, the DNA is TGTGCCAGCAGCGTAGCTCTCCTAGCGGGGGGGACAGATACGCAGTATTTT.

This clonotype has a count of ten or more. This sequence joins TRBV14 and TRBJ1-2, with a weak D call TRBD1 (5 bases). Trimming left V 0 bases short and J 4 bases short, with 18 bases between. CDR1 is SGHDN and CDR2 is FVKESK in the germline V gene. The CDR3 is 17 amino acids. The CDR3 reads CASSQDRGVQRFYGYTF. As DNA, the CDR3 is TGTGCCAGCAGCCAAGATCGAGGGGTACAGCGCTTCTATGGCTACACCTTC. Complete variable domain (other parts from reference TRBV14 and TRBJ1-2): EAGVTQFPSHSVIEKGQTVTLRCDPISGHDNLYWYRRVMGKEIKFLLHFVKESKQDESGMPNNRFLAERTGGTYSTLKVQPAELEDSGVYFCASSQDRGVQRFYGYTFGSGTRLTVV.

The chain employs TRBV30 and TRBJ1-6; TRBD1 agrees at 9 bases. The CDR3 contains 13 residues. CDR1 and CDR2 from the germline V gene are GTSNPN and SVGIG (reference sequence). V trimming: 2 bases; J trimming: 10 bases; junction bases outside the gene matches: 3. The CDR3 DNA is TGTGCCTGGAGTACAGGGGGCATATCACCCCTCCACTTT. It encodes CAWSTGGISPLHF.

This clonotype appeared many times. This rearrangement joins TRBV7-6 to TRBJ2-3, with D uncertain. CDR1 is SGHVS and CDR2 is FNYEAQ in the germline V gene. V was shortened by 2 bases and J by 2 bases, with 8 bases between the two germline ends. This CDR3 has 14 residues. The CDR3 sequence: CASSLQGNTDTQYF. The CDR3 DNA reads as TGTGCCAGCAGCTTACAAGGGAACACAGATACGCAGTATTTT.

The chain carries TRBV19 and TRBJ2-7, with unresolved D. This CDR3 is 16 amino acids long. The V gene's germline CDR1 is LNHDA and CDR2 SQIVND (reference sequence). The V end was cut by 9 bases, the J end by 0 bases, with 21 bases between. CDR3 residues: CASRENHPGLSYEQYF. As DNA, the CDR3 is TGTGCCAGCAGAGAAAACCACCCGGGCCTCTCCTACGAGCAGTACTTC.